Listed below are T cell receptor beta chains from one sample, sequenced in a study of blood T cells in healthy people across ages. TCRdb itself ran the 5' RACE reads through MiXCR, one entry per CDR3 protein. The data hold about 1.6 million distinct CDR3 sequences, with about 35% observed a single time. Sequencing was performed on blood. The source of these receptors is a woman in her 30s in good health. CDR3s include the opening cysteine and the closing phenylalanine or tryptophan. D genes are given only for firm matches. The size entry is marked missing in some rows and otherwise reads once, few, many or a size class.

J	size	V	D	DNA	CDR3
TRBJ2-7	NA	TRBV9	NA	TGTGCCAGCAGCGTAGAAGGCGGGGGCCCCGAGCAGTACTTC	CASSVEGGGPEQYF
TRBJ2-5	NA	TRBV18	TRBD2	TGTGCCAGCTCACCGGCCTGGGGGGGGACCCAGTACTTC	CASSPAWGGTQYF
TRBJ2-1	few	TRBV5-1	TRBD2	TGCGCCAGCAGCCTGGTAGCGGGACCCTACAATGAGCAGTTCTTC	CASSLVAGPYNEQFF
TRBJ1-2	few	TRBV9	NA	TGTGCCAGCAGCGTAGGTCAGGGTCCCTATGGCTACACCTTC	CASSVGQGPYGYTF
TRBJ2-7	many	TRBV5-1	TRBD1	TGCGCCAGCAGCTTGGCCCGTGGGGGACAGGGGGCCTACGAGCAGTACTTC	CASSLARGGQGAYEQYF
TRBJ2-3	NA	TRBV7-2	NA	TGTGCCAGCAGCTTATCTGCCGGAGTTGGCACAGATACGCAGTATTTT	CASSLSAGVGTDTQYF
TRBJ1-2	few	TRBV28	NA	TGTGCCAGCAGAGAGGGGAACGGCTACACCTTC	CASREGNGYTF
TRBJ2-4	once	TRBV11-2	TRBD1	TGTGCCAGCAGCTTGCCACAGGGGCTGGACATTCAGTACTTC	CASSLPQGLDIQYF
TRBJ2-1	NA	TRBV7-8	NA	TGTGCCAGCAGCTTAAAGGGGAGGTTTTCCTACAATGAGCAGTTCTTC	CASSLKGRFSYNEQFF
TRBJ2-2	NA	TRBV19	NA	TGTGCCAGTAGTACCATGGACGGGGAGCTGTTTTTT	CASSTMDGELFF
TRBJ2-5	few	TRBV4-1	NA	TGCGCCAGCAGCCAAGTTGAGGGAGTCGGGGAGCAGTACTTC	CASSQVEGVGEQYF
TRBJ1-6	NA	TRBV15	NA	TGTGCCACCAAGGCATATACAGGGTCGAGTAATTCACCCCTCCACTTT	CATKAYTGSSNSPLHF
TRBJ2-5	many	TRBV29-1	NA	TGCAGCGTCAGAGCGGGCGAAGAGACCCAGTACTTC	CSVRAGEETQYF
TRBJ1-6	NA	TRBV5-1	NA	TGCGCCAGCAGCAGCCTGACGGTGGAAAGTTCACCCCTCCACTTT	CASSSLTVESSPLHF
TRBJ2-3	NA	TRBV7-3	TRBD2	TGTGCCAGCAGCGCAAGCGGGGGGACCGCGGATACGCAGTATTTT	CASSASGGTADTQYF
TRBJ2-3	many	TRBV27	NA	TGTGCCAGCAGTTTATCGGTTGCGGGCCGGACAGATACGCAGTATTTT	CASSLSVAGRTDTQYF
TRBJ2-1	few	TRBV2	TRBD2	TGTGCCAGCAGTTCGACTAGCGCGCCAGGCAATGAGCAGTTCTTC	CASSSTSAPGNEQFF
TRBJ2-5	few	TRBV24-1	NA	TGTGCCACCAGTCGGGCAGATACCCAAGAGACCCAGTACTTC	CATSRADTQETQYF
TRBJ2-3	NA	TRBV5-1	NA	TGCGCCAGCAGCTTGGAGGTCCCAACAGATACGCAGTATTTT	CASSLEVPTDTQYF
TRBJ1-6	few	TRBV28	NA	TGTGCCAGCAGTTTATTGCGGGCTTCATGGGATTCACCCCTCCACTTT	CASSLLRASWDSPLHF
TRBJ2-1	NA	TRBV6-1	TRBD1	TGTGCCAGCAGTTATCAGGGGGCGGAACAGGAGCAGTTCTTC	CASSYQGAEQEQFF
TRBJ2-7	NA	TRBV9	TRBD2	TGTGCCAGCAGCCCACTGACTAGCGGGAGGGTTTCTGGCGAGCAGTACTTC	CASSPLTSGRVSGEQYF
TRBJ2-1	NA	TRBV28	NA	TGTGCCAGCAGTTATAGGTTTATTGGTGAGCAGTTCTTC	CASSYRFIGEQFF
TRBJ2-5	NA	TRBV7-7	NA	TGTGCTAGCAGCTTAGATAGCGAGGCGACCCAGTACTTC	CASSLDSEATQYF
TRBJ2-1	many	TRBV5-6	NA	TGTGCCAGCAGCTTAACGAGGTCCAATGAGCAGTTCTTC	CASSLTRSNEQFF
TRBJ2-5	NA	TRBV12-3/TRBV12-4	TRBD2	TGTGCCAGCAGTACCGGGACTAGCGGGAGTGGGCAAGAGACCCAGTACTTC	CASSTGTSGSGQETQYF
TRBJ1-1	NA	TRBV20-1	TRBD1	TGCAGTGCTAGAAGATCAGGGGGGAACACTGAAGCTTTCTTT	CSARRSGGNTEAFF
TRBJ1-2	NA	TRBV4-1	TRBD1	TGCGCCAGCAGCCAGCCGAGACAGGGTCGTGGCTACACCTTC	CASSQPRQGRGYTF
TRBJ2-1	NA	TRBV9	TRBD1	TGTGCCAGCAGCTTTTGGACAGGGTCGATCGTTGGGAATGAGCAGTTCTTC	CASSFWTGSIVGNEQFF
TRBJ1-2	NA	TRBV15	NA	TGTGCCACCAGCAGAGATAAGGGTTTTGGCTACACCTTC	CATSRDKGFGYTF
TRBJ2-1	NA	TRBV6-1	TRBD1	TGTGCCAGCACCCCGGACAGGGCCTACAATGAGCAGTTCTTC	CASTPDRAYNEQFF
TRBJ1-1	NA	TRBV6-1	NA	TGTGCCAGCAGTGAATTATGGGTGAACACTGAAGCTTTCTTT	CASSELWVNTEAFF
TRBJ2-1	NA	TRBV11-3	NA	TGTGCCAGCAGCTTTTCCCCTGACCATGAGCAGTTCTTC	CASSFSPDHEQFF
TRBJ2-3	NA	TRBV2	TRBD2	TGTGCCAGCAGTGCCTCTAGCGGGAGGGCAGATACGCAGTATTTT	CASSASSGRADTQYF
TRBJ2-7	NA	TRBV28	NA	TGTGCCTGCAGTTTAGGCACCTACGAGCAGTACTTC	CACSLGTYEQYF
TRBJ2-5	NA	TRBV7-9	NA	TGTGCCAGCCTAGACAGGGAGATAACCCCAAGAGACGGGAGGACCCAGTACTTC	CASLDREITPRDGRTQYF
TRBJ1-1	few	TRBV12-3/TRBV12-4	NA	TGTGCCAGCGGGGCCTACACCATGAACACTGAAGCTTTCTTT	CASGAYTMNTEAFF
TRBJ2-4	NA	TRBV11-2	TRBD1	TGTGCCAGCAGCTGGACAGGGAGGAGGGACAAAAACATTCAGTACTTC	CASSWTGRRDKNIQYF
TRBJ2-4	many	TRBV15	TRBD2	TGTGCCACCAGCAGAGGCGGGAGTTCCGTAGACATTCAGTACTTC	CATSRGGSSVDIQYF
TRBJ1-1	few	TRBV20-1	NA	TGCAGTGCCCGAAGGGTGATGAACACTGAAGCTTTCTTT	CSARRVMNTEAFF
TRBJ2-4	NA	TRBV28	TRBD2	TGTGCCAGCAGGGTAGCGGGGGAAAACATTCAGTACTTC	CASRVAGENIQYF
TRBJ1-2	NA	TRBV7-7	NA	TGTGCCAGCAGCATCACCGGGACCCCTAAGGGCTACACCTTC	CASSITGTPKGYTF
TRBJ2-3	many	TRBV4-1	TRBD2	TGCGCCAGCAGCCAAGGACTAGCGACCACCACAGATACGCAGTATTTT	CASSQGLATTTDTQYF
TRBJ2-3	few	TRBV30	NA	TGTGCCTGGAGTGGCTGGTATGAGGGAAGGGGCTCAGATACGCAGTATTTT	CAWSGWYEGRGSDTQYF
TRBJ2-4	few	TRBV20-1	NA	TGCAGTGCCAAAGTTTCCATTTGGGTGCCCAAAAACATTCAGTACTTC	CSAKVSIWVPKNIQYF
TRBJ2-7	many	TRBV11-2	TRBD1	TGTGCCAGCAGCCCCCTCGGGACAGGGAGCTACGAGCAGTACTTC	CASSPLGTGSYEQYF